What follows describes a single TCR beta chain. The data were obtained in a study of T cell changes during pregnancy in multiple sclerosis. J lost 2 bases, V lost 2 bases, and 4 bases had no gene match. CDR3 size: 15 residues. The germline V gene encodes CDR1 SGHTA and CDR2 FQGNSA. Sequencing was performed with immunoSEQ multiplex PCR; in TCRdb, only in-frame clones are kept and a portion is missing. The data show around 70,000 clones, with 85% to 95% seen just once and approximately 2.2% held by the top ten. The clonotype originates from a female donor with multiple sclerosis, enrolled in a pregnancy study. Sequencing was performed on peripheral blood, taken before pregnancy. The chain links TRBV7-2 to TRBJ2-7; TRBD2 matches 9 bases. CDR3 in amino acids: CASSLWSSGTYEQYF. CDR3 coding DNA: TGTGCCAGCAGCTTATGGTCTAGCGGGACCTACGAGCAGTACTTC.